These T cell receptor beta chains were read from a single sample in a study of blood T cells in healthy people across ages. MiXCR was run by TCRdb on the 5' RACE reads, yielding one entry per CDR3 protein. The repertoire has some 750,000 distinct CDR3 sequences, 20% to 25% of them found once; the top ten carry roughly a fifth. The sequenced sample consisted of blood. These receptors came from a man aged 70-80 years in good health. Each CDR3 is given with its conserved first and last residue. Each record gives: CDR3 DNA, CDR3 protein, clone size, D gene, V gene, J gene. The D gene is left open where the match is weak. For some rows the clone size is stated as once, few or many, or as a class when expanded; others skip it.

CDR3nt: TGTGCCAGCAGTCCGCGGGGGACGTCTTCAGAGACCCAGTACTTC
CDR3aa: CASSPRGTSSETQYF
abundance: NA
d_gene: TRBD2
v_gene: TRBV3-1
j_gene: TRBJ2-5

CDR3nt: TGTGCCAGCAGCTTAGGGTACTCAGGGTTCTACAATGAGCAGTTCTTC
CDR3aa: CASSLGYSGFYNEQFF
abundance: NA
d_gene: NA
v_gene: TRBV7-3
j_gene: TRBJ2-1

CDR3nt: TGTGCCAGCAGGGAGACAGGGACGAGTGAAAAACTGTTTTTT
CDR3aa: CASRETGTSEKLFF
abundance: NA
d_gene: TRBD1
v_gene: TRBV2
j_gene: TRBJ1-4

CDR3nt: TGCAGTGCTAGTGGTGGCGGCTCCTACGAGCAGTACTTC
CDR3aa: CSASGGGSYEQYF
abundance: many
d_gene: NA
v_gene: TRBV20-1
j_gene: TRBJ2-7

CDR3nt: TGTGCCAGCAGTGAAGAGGTGGTTGGCAATCAGCCCCAGCATTTT
CDR3aa: CASSEEVVGNQPQHF
abundance: few
d_gene: NA
v_gene: TRBV2
j_gene: TRBJ1-5

CDR3nt: TGTGCCAGCAGCGTAGCTGGGGGGGACAGGGTGACTGGCTACACCTTC
CDR3aa: CASSVAGGDRVTGYTF
abundance: NA
d_gene: TRBD1
v_gene: TRBV9
j_gene: TRBJ1-2

CDR3nt: TGTGCCAGCAGACAGGGGGGTACTGGAGAGACCCAGTACTTC
CDR3aa: CASRQGGTGETQYF
abundance: few
d_gene: TRBD1
v_gene: TRBV28
j_gene: TRBJ2-5

CDR3nt: TGTGCCAGCAGCTCATCCCCCGGGTTTAATTCACCCCTCCACTTT
CDR3aa: CASSSSPGFNSPLHF
abundance: few
d_gene: NA
v_gene: TRBV7-9
j_gene: TRBJ1-6

CDR3nt: TGTGCCAGTAGGCCAACTCCAAGGGGCACTGAAGCTTTCTTT
CDR3aa: CASRPTPRGTEAFF
abundance: few
d_gene: NA
v_gene: TRBV19
j_gene: TRBJ1-1

CDR3nt: TGTGCCAGCAGCTTTAAAACAGGGCGCGGCGAGCAGTACTTC
CDR3aa: CASSFKTGRGEQYF
abundance: NA
d_gene: NA
v_gene: TRBV27
j_gene: TRBJ2-7

CDR3nt: TGTGCCAGTAGTATAGACAGGACCCCCAGTGGCTACACCTTC
CDR3aa: CASSIDRTPSGYTF
abundance: few
d_gene: NA
v_gene: TRBV19
j_gene: TRBJ1-2

CDR3nt: TGCAGTGCTAGAGATATCGGGGAGCGTACCAAAAACATTCAGTACTTC
CDR3aa: CSARDIGERTKNIQYF
abundance: NA
d_gene: NA
v_gene: TRBV20-1
j_gene: TRBJ2-4

CDR3nt: TGTGCCAGCAGTTCCAGGGGAGGACTTAACTATGGCTACACCTTC
CDR3aa: CASSSRGGLNYGYTF
abundance: NA
d_gene: NA
v_gene: TRBV12-3/TRBV12-4
j_gene: TRBJ1-2

CDR3nt: TGTGCCACCCAATCGGGACAGGGCAATCAGCCCCAGCATTTT
CDR3aa: CATQSGQGNQPQHF
abundance: NA
d_gene: TRBD1
v_gene: TRBV6-6
j_gene: TRBJ1-5

CDR3nt: TGCAGTGCGCCGAGACGGGGCTACGAGCAGTACTTC
CDR3aa: CSAPRRGYEQYF
abundance: NA
d_gene: NA
v_gene: TRBV20-1
j_gene: TRBJ2-7

CDR3nt: TGCAGTCCCATAAATGTACTAGCCCAAAACAATGAGCAGTTCTTC
CDR3aa: CSPINVLAQNNEQFF
abundance: few
d_gene: NA
v_gene: TRBV20-1
j_gene: TRBJ2-1

CDR3nt: TGTGCCAGCAGCTACCGATTAAGGGATAATGAGCAGTTCTTC
CDR3aa: CASSYRLRDNEQFF
abundance: once
d_gene: NA
v_gene: TRBV7-2
j_gene: TRBJ2-1

CDR3nt: TGCGCCAGCAGCCTGGAAAGGGGAAGGGAGCAGTACTTC
CDR3aa: CASSLERGREQYF
abundance: few
d_gene: NA
v_gene: TRBV5-1
j_gene: TRBJ2-7

CDR3nt: TGTGCCAGCAGTGACCATGGGTATGGCTACACCTTC
CDR3aa: CASSDHGYGYTF
abundance: few
d_gene: NA
v_gene: TRBV6-6
j_gene: TRBJ1-2

CDR3nt: TGTGCCACCAGTGATTTCTCCCAGGGGGCTGGCGGGGAGCTGTTTTTT
CDR3aa: CATSDFSQGAGGELFF
abundance: NA
d_gene: TRBD1
v_gene: TRBV24-1
j_gene: TRBJ2-2

CDR3nt: TGCAGCGTGAGGGTCTCTGGGGCCAACGTCCTGACTTTC
CDR3aa: CSVRVSGANVLTF
abundance: NA
d_gene: NA
v_gene: TRBV29-1
j_gene: TRBJ2-6

CDR3nt: TGTGCCAGCAGTGAATCTCTAACTGGCTTTTCGACTTTCTTT
CDR3aa: CASSESLTGFSTFF
abundance: NA
d_gene: NA
v_gene: TRBV6-1
j_gene: TRBJ1-1

CDR3nt: TGCAGTGCTAGAGATAGAGGAGCTAGCGGGGGTGAGCAGTTCTTC
CDR3aa: CSARDRGASGGEQFF
abundance: few
d_gene: TRBD2
v_gene: TRBV20-1
j_gene: TRBJ2-1

CDR3nt: TGTGCCAGCAGAAGTGGGCGGGACTACCCTTTGGCAGATACGCAGTATTTT
CDR3aa: CASRSGRDYPLADTQYF
abundance: NA
d_gene: TRBD2
v_gene: TRBV12-3/TRBV12-4
j_gene: TRBJ2-3

CDR3nt: TGTGCCAGCAAGCAGGGTGGTAGTACTGAAGCTTTCTTT
CDR3aa: CASKQGGSTEAFF
abundance: few
d_gene: NA
v_gene: TRBV6-5
j_gene: TRBJ1-1

CDR3nt: TGTGCCAGCAGCTTAGCCAGACAGGGTGGGACAGATACGCAGTATTTT
CDR3aa: CASSLARQGGTDTQYF
abundance: few
d_gene: TRBD1
v_gene: TRBV7-2
j_gene: TRBJ2-3

CDR3nt: TGTGCCAGCAGTCCGGACAGACGCTATGGCTACACCTTC
CDR3aa: CASSPDRRYGYTF
abundance: many
d_gene: NA
v_gene: TRBV12-3/TRBV12-4
j_gene: TRBJ1-2

CDR3nt: TGCGCCAGCAGCCAAGGAAGGGACAGTAGGACCGGGGAGCTGTTTTTT
CDR3aa: CASSQGRDSRTGELFF
abundance: few
d_gene: TRBD1
v_gene: TRBV4-1
j_gene: TRBJ2-2

CDR3nt: TGCAGCGTTGAGGGGGGACTTGGGGCCAACGTCCTGACTTTC
CDR3aa: CSVEGGLGANVLTF
abundance: many
d_gene: NA
v_gene: TRBV29-1
j_gene: TRBJ2-6

CDR3nt: TGTGCCACCAGCAGAGATCAGACAGGCGCGGGCAATGAGCAGTTCTTC
CDR3aa: CATSRDQTGAGNEQFF
abundance: NA
d_gene: NA
v_gene: TRBV15
j_gene: TRBJ2-1

CDR3nt: TGTGCCAGCAGTTTTTATCTCCGGGACAGGGGGCGGGATGGCAATCAGCCCCAGCATTTT
CDR3aa: CASSFYLRDRGRDGNQPQHF
abundance: NA
d_gene: TRBD1
v_gene: TRBV12-3/TRBV12-4
j_gene: TRBJ1-5

CDR3nt: TGTGCCAGCACTCAACTGGGACAGGGAAAGACCCAGTACTTC
CDR3aa: CASTQLGQGKTQYF
abundance: NA
d_gene: NA
v_gene: TRBV21-1
j_gene: TRBJ2-5

CDR3nt: TGCAGTGCTAGAGATGGCCAGGCGAGTGGAAACACCATATATTTT
CDR3aa: CSARDGQASGNTIYF
abundance: NA
d_gene: NA
v_gene: TRBV20-1
j_gene: TRBJ1-3

CDR3nt: TGTGCCAGCAGCGGTAGTATAGGCTATGGCTACACCTTC
CDR3aa: CASSGSIGYGYTF
abundance: few
d_gene: NA
v_gene: TRBV7-2
j_gene: TRBJ1-2

CDR3nt: TGTGCCAGCAGGACATTCACAGGGGGGACCACAGGGGTTGGAGCTTTCTTT
CDR3aa: CASRTFTGGTTGVGAFF
abundance: few
d_gene: TRBD1
v_gene: TRBV6-1
j_gene: TRBJ1-1

CDR3nt: TGTGCCATCAGTGGCCTTGCAAACGAGCAGTACTTC
CDR3aa: CAISGLANEQYF
abundance: NA
d_gene: NA
v_gene: TRBV10-3
j_gene: TRBJ2-7

CDR3nt: TGTGCCAGCAGCTCGGTCTGGGATCAGCCCCAGCATTTT
CDR3aa: CASSSVWDQPQHF
abundance: NA
d_gene: NA
v_gene: TRBV12-3/TRBV12-4
j_gene: TRBJ1-5

CDR3nt: TGTGCCAGCAGTTTATATGGCGGGCAAGAGACCCAGTACTTC
CDR3aa: CASSLYGGQETQYF
abundance: NA
d_gene: NA
v_gene: TRBV28
j_gene: TRBJ2-5

CDR3nt: TGTGCCAGCAGCTCACGGCGTACTATGGCTCCCACCTTC
CDR3aa: CASSSRRTMAPTF
abundance: NA
d_gene: NA
v_gene: TRBV7-9
j_gene: TRBJ1-2

CDR3nt: TGTGCCAGCAGCTTAGTGGGCCATCTGCGGGAAAAACTGTTTTTT
CDR3aa: CASSLVGHLREKLFF
abundance: NA
d_gene: NA
v_gene: TRBV7-8
j_gene: TRBJ1-4

CDR3nt: TGCAGCGTAGATGAGCGGGGGGGTAATGAGCAGTTCTTC
CDR3aa: CSVDERGGNEQFF
abundance: few
d_gene: TRBD2
v_gene: TRBV29-1
j_gene: TRBJ2-1

CDR3nt: NA
CDR3aa: CASSPWGRGSSCTF
abundance: NA
d_gene: NA
v_gene: TRBV28
j_gene: TRBJ1-2

CDR3nt: TGCAGCGTTCGCCGCCAGGACAACTATGGCTACACCTTC
CDR3aa: CSVRRQDNYGYTF
abundance: NA
d_gene: NA
v_gene: TRBV29-1
j_gene: TRBJ1-2

CDR3nt: TGTGCCAGCAGGCCCAGTCAGGACTTCGGCAATGAGCAGTTCTTC
CDR3aa: CASRPSQDFGNEQFF
abundance: NA
d_gene: NA
v_gene: TRBV7-8
j_gene: TRBJ2-1

CDR3nt: TGTGCCAGCAGTTACTCGTTCAGGGGGCTGTATGGCTACACCTTC
CDR3aa: CASSYSFRGLYGYTF
abundance: NA
d_gene: TRBD1
v_gene: TRBV6-5
j_gene: TRBJ1-2

CDR3nt: TGTGCCAGCAGTCCTGGATTGCCCAATGAAAAACTGTTTTTT
CDR3aa: CASSPGLPNEKLFF
abundance: NA
d_gene: NA
v_gene: TRBV7-2
j_gene: TRBJ1-4

CDR3nt: TGTGCCAGCAGCCAAGGACTAGCGGGGGGCTTTAATGAGCAGTTCTTC
CDR3aa: CASSQGLAGGFNEQFF
abundance: NA
d_gene: TRBD2
v_gene: TRBV4-2
j_gene: TRBJ2-1

CDR3nt: TGCAGTGCTAGAGAGGGGGCAGGGGTTAGCACAGATACGCAGTATTTT
CDR3aa: CSAREGAGVSTDTQYF
abundance: NA
d_gene: NA
v_gene: TRBV20-1
j_gene: TRBJ2-3

CDR3nt: TGTGCCAGCAGTTTGGGGGATTATCAGCCCCAGCATTTT
CDR3aa: CASSLGDYQPQHF
abundance: few
d_gene: NA
v_gene: TRBV12-3/TRBV12-4
j_gene: TRBJ1-5

CDR3nt: TGCAGTGCCTGGGACTCAGGCTCCTACGAGCAGTACTTC
CDR3aa: CSAWDSGSYEQYF
abundance: few
d_gene: NA
v_gene: TRBV20-1
j_gene: TRBJ2-7

CDR3nt: TGTGCCAGCAGCTTTATTATAGGGGAGGCCGGGGAGCTGTTTTTT
CDR3aa: CASSFIIGEAGELFF
abundance: NA
d_gene: NA
v_gene: TRBV7-2
j_gene: TRBJ2-2

CDR3nt: TGCAGTGCTAGAGGGGCTGCAACTAATGAAAAACTGTTTTTT
CDR3aa: CSARGAATNEKLFF
abundance: NA
d_gene: NA
v_gene: TRBV20-1
j_gene: TRBJ1-4

CDR3nt: TGTGCCAGCAGCTCCTCGGGACAGGGTTTGTTGGGGCATGGCTACACCTTC
CDR3aa: CASSSSGQGLLGHGYTF
abundance: NA
d_gene: TRBD1
v_gene: TRBV12-3/TRBV12-4
j_gene: TRBJ1-2

CDR3nt: TGTGCCAGCAGCCCCGGAGGAAATAATCGGCCCCGGCATTTT
CDR3aa: CASSPGGNNRPRHF
abundance: few
d_gene: NA
v_gene: TRBV6-5
j_gene: TRBJ1-5

CDR3nt: TGCAGTGCTCTAAGGGATAACTATGGCTACACCTTC
CDR3aa: CSALRDNYGYTF
abundance: few
d_gene: NA
v_gene: TRBV20-1
j_gene: TRBJ1-2